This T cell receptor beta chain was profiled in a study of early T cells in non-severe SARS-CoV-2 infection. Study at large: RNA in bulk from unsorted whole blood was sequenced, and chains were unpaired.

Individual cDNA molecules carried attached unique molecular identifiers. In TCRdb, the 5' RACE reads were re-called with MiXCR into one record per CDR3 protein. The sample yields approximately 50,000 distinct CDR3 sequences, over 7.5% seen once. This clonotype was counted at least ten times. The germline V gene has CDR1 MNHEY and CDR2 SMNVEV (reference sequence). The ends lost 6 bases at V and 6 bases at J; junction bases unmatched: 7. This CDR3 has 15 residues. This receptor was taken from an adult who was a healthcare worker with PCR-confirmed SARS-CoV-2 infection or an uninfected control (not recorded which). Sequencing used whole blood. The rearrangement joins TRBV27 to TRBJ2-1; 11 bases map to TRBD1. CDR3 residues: CASSHRGTGGNEQFF. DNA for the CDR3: TGTGCCAGCAGCCATAGGGGGACAGGGGGCAATGAGCAGTTCTTC.